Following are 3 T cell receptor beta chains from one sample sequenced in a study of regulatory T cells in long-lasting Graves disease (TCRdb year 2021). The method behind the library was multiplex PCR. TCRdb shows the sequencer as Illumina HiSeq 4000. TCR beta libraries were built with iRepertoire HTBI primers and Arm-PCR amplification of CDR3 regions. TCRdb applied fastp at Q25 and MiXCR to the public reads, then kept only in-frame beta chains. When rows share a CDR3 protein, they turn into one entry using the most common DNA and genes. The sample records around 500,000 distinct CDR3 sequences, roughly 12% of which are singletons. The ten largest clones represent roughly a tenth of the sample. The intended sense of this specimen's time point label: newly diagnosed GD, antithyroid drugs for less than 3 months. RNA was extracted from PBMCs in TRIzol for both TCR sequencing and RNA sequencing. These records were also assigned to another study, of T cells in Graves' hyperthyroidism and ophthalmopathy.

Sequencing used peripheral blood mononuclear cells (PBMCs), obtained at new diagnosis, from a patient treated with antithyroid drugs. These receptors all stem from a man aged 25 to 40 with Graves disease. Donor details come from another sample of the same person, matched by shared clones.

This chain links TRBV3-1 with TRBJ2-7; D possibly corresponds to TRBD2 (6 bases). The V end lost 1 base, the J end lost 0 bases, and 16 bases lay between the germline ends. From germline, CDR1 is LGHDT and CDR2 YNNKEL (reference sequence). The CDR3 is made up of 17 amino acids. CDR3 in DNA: TGTGCCAGCAGCCAAGGACCGGGAGCCATGAGCTCCTACGAGCAGTACTTC. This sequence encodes CASSQGPGAMSSYEQYF.

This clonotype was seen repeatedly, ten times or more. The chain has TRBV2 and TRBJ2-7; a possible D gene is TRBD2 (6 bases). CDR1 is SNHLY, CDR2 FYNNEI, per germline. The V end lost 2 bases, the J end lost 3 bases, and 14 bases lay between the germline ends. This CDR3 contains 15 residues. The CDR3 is CASSESGYGDYEQYF. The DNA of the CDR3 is TGTGCCAGCAGTGAAAGCGGGTATGGGGACTACGAGCAGTACTTC.

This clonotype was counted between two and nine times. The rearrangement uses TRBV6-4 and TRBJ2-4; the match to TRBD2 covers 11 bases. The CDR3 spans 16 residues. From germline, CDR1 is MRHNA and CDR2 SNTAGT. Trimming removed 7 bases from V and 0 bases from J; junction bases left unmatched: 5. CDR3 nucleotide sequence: TGTGCCAGCATGGGACTAGCGGCGATAGCCAAAAACATTCAGTACTTC. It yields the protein CASMGLAAIAKNIQYF.